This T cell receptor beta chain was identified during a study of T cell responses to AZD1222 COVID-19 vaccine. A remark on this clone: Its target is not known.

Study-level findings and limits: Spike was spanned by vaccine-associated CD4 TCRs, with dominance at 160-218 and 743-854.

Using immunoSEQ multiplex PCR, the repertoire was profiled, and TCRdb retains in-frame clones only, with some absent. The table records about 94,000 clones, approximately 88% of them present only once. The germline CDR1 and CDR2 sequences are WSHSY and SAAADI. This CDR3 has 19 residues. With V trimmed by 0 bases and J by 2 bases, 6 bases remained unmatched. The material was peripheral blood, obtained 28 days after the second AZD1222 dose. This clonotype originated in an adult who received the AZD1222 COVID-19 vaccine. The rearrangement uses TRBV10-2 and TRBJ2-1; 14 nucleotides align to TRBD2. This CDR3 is CASSESTSGRGITYNEQFF. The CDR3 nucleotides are TGCGCCAGCAGTGAGTCGACTAGCGGGAGGGGGATAACCTACAATGAGCAGTTCTTC.